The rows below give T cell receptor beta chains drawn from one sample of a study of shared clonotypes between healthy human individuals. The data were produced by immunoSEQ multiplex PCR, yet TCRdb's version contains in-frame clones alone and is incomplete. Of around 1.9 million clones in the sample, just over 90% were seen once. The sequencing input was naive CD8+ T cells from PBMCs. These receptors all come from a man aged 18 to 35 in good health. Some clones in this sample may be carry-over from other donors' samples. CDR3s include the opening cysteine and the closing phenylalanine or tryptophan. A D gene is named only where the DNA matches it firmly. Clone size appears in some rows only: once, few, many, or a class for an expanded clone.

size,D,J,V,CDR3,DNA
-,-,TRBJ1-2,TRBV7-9,CASSVPGGQGGYTF,TGTGCCAGCAGCGTCCCCGGGGGGCAGGGGGGCTACACCTTC
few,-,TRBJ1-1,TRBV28,CASSNMNTEAFF,TGTGCCAGCAGTAACATGAACACTGAAGCTTTCTTT
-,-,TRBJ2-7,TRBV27,CASSSPLEQYF,TGTGCCAGCAGTTCCCCCTTGGAGCAGTACTTC
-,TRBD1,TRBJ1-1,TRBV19,CASSRRTGGSYTEAFF,TGTGCCAGTAGTCGACGGACAGGGGGCTCCTACACTGAAGCTTTCTTT
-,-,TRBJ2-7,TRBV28,CASSLFHLRSYEQYF,TGTGCCAGCAGTTTATTTCACTTGAGGAGCTACGAGCAGTACTTC
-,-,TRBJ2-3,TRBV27,CASTRSFTDTQYF,TGTGCCAGCACTAGGTCCTTCACAGATACGCAGTATTTT
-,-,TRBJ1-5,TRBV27,CASSLVAGHSNQPQHF,TGTGCCAGCAGTTTGGTGGCAGGACATAGCAATCAGCCCCAGCATTTT
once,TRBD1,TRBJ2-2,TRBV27,CASSLSGTGLGTGELFF,TGTGCCAGCAGTTTATCAGGGACAGGGTTGGGCACCGGGGAGCTGTTTTTT
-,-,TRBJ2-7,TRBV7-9,CASSYSYRATYEQYF,TGTGCCAGCAGCTATTCGTACAGGGCAACTTACGAGCAGTACTTC
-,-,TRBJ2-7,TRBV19,CASSIDGATTYEQYF,TGTGCCAGTAGTATAGATGGGGCAACCACCTACGAGCAGTACTTC
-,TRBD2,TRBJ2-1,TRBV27,CATSSSGVEYNEQFF,TGTGCCACCTCTTCTAGCGGGGTAGAATACAATGAGCAGTTCTTC
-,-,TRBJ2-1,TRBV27,CASSLGGNEQFF,TGTGCCAGCTCCCTTGGAGGGAATGAGCAGTTCTTC
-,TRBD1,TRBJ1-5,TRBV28,CASSLRGGGKPQHF,TGTGCCAGCAGTTTACGAGGGGGCGGAAAGCCCCAGCATTTT
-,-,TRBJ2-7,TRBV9,CASSVSGRGSYEQYF,TGTGCCAGCAGCGTAAGTGGTCGGGGATCCTACGAGCAGTACTTC
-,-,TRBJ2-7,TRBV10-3,CAISASRLYEQYF,TGTGCCATCAGCGCTTCTAGACTCTACGAGCAGTACTTC
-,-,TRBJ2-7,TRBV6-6,CASSYSQIEQYF,TGTGCCAGCAGTTACTCACAGATAGAGCAGTACTTC
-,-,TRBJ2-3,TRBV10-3,CAISADLYTDTQYF,TGTGCCATCAGTGCGGACCTCTACACAGATACGCAGTATTTT
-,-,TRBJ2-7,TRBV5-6,CASSLNGGEQYF,TGTGCCAGCAGCCTTAACGGGGGCGAGCAGTACTTC
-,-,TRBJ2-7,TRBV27,CASWGVAEPSYEQYF,TGTGCCAGCTGGGGGGTAGCGGAGCCGTCCTACGAGCAGTACTTC
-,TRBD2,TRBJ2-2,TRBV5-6,CASSLPIAGAVGGELFF,TGTGCCAGCAGCCTACCCATAGCGGGAGCCGTCGGCGGGGAGCTGTTTTTT
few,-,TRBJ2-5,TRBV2,CASSERVKGLYQETQYF,TGTGCCAGCAGTGAAAGAGTGAAGGGATTGTACCAAGAGACCCAGTACTTC
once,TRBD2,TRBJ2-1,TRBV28,CASSFLAGAYNEQFF,TGTGCCAGCAGTTTTCTAGCGGGAGCGTACAATGAGCAGTTCTTC
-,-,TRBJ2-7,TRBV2,CASSEAGGGEVSYEQYF,TGTGCCAGCAGTGAAGCGGGAGGGGGCGAGGTATCCTACGAGCAGTACTTC
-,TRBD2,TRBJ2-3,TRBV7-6,CASSPRWGAGDADTQYF,TGTGCCAGCAGCCCCCGGTGGGGAGCGGGAGACGCAGATACGCAGTATTTT
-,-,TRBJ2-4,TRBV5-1,CASSLGWVSENIQYF,TGCGCCAGCAGCTTGGGTTGGGTTAGCGAAAACATTCAGTACTTC
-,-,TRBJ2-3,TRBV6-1,CASSARRAATDTQYF,TGTGCCAGCAGCGCGAGGCGTGCTGCTACAGATACGCAGTATTTT
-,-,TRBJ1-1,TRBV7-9,CASRSEGNTEAFF,TGTGCCAGCAGGAGCGAGGGGAACACTGAAGCTTTCTTT
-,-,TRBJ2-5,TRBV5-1,CASSLHGWGKETQYF,TGCGCCAGCAGCTTGCATGGGTGGGGGAAAGAGACCCAGTACTTC
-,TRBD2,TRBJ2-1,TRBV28,CASSGLAYNEQFF,TGTGCCAGCTCTGGACTAGCCTACAATGAGCAGTTCTTC
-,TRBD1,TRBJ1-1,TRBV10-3,CAISEWGTGGGRAGNTEAFF,TGTGCCATCAGTGAGTGGGGGACAGGGGGCGGACGAGCGGGGAACACTGAAGCTTTCTTT